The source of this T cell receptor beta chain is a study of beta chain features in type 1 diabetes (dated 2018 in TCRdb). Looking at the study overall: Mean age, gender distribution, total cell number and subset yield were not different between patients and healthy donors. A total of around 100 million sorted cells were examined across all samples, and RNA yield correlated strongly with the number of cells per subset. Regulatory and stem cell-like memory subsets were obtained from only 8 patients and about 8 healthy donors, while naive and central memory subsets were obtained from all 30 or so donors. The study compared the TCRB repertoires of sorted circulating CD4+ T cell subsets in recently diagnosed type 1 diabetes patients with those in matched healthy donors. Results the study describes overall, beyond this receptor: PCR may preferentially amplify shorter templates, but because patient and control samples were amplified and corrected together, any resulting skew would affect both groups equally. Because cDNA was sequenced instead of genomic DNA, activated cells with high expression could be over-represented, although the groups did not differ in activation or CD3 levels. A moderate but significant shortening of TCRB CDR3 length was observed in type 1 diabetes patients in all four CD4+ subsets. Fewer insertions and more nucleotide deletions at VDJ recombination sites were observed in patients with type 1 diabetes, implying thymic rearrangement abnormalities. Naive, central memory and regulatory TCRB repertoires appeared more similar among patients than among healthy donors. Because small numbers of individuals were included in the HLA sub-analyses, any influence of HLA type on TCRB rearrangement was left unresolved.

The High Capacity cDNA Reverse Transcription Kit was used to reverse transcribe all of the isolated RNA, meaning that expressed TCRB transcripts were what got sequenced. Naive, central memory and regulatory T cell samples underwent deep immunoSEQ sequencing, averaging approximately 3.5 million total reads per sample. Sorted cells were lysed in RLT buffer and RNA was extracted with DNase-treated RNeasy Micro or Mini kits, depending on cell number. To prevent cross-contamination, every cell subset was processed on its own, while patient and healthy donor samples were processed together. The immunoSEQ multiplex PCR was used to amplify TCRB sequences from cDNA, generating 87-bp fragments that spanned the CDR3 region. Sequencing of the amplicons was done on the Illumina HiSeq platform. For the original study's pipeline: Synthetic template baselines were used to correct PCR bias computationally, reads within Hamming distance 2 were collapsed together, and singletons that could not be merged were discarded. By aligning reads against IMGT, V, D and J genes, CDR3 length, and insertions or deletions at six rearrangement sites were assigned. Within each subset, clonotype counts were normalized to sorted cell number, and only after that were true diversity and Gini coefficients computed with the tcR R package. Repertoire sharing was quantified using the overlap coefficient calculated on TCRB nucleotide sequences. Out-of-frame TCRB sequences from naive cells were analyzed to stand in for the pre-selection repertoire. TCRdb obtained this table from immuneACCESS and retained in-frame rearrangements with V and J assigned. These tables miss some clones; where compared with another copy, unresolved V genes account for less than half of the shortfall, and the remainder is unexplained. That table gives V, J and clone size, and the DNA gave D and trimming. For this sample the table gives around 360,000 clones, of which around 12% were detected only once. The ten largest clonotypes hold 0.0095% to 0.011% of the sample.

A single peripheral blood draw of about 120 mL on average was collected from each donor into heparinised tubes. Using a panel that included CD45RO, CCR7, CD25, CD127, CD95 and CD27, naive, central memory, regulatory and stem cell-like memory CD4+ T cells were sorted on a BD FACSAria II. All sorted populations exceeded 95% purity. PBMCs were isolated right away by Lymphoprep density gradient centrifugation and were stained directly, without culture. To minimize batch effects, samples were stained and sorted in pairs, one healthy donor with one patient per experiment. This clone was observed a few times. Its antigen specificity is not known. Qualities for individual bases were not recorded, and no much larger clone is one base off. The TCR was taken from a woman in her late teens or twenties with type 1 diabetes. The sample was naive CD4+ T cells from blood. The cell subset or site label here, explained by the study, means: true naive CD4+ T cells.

The CDR3 corresponds to CSVLTAEAFF. Read as DNA, the sequence is TGCAGCGTCCTGACAGCTGAAGCTTTCTTT. The rearrangement combines TRBV29-1 with TRBJ1-1; TRBD1 is a weak D gene call, 5 bases matching. The CDR3 numbers 10 residues from cysteine through phenylalanine. Only the CDR3 part of the read is kept: 30 bases, read in frame from the first base. Reading the germline V gene gives CDR1 SQVTM and CDR2 ANQGSEA. V is cut by 6 bases and J by 6 bases, and the space between the germline ends is 8 bases.